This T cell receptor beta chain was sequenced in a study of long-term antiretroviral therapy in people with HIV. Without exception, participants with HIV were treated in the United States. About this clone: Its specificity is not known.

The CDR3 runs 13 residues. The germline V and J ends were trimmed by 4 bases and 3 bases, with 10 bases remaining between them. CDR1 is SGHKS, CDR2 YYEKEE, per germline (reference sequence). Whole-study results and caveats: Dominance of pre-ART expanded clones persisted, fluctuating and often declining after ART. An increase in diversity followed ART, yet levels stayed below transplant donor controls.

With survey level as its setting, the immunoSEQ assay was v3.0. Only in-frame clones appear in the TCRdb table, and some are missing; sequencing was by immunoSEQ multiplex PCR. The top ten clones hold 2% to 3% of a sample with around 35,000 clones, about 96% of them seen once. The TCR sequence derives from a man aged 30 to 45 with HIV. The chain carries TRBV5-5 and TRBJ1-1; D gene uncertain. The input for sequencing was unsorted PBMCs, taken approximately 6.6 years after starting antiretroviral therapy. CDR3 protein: CASSPGPHTEAFF. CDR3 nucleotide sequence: TGTGCCAGCAGCCCCGGACCTCACACTGAAGCTTTCTTT.